In its sample, the clone carrying this TCR beta chain was seen a few times. What it recognizes is unknown. Sorting produced populations that all topped 98% purity. This sample was included in a study of beta chain features in type 1 diabetes. Whole-study results and caveats: In cDNA sequencing, cells with high TCR expression could be over-represented. Significant though moderate, a shortening of TCRB CDR3s appeared in all four CD4+ subsets of Type 1 diabetes patients.

CDR3 length: 13 residues. The germline CDR1 and CDR2 sequences are LNHNV and YYDKDF (reference sequence). The V end was cut by 4 bases, the J end by 7 bases, with 13 bases between. As every portion of the isolated RNA was reverse transcribed, the sequencing read expressed TCRB transcripts. Assay used: immunoSEQ multiplex PCR; TCRdb lists only in-frame clones, some missing. Among 860,000 or so clones listed, about a sixth were seen once. This receptor was identified in a young woman in good health. The chain joins TRBV15 to TRBJ1-1, with D hard to call. The sequencing sample was made of naive CD4+ T cells from blood. In DNA form, the CDR3 reads TGTGCCACCAGCATCTTACAGCAAATTGAAGCTTTCTTT. Amino acid sequence: CATSILQQIEAFF.